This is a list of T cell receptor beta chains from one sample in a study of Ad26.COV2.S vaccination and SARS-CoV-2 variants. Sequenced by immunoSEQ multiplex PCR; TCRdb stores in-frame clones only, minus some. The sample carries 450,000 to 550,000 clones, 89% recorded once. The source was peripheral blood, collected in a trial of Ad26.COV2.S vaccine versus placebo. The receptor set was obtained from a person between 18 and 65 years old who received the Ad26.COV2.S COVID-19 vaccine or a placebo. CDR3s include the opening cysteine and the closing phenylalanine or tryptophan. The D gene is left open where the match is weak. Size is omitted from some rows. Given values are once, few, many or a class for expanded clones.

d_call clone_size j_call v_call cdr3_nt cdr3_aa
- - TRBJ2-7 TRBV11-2 TGTGCCAGCAGCTTAGATCCCGTGGGGGGCGAGCAGTACTTC CASSLDPVGGEQYF
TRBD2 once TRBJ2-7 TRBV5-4 TGTGCCAGCAGCCCGGGACTAGCGGGTTCCTACGAGCAGTACTTC CASSPGLAGSYEQYF
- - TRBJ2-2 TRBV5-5 TGTGCCAGCAGCCCCCGGGAGCCCAACACCGGGGAGCTGTTTTTT CASSPREPNTGELFF
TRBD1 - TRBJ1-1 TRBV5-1 TGCGCCAGCATCCAGGGGGAGGTGAACACTGAAGCTTTCTTT CASIQGEVNTEAFF
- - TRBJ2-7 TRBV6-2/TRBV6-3 TGTGCCAGCAGTTACTCGAGTAGGACCTACTTAACCTACGAGCAGTACTTC CASSYSSRTYLTYEQYF
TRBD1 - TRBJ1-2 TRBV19 TGTGCCAGTAGCCTCGACGGGACAGGGTTCTATGGCTACACCTTC CASSLDGTGFYGYTF
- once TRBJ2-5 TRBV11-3 TGTGCCAGCAGCTTAGTGCTGGGTTTGGAGACCCAGTACTTC CASSLVLGLETQYF
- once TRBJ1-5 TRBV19 TGTGCCAGTAGTATGTTTCGGGGGAGCAATCAGCCCCAGCATTTT CASSMFRGSNQPQHF
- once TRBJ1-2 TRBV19 TGTGCCAGTAGTCCAGCGAGCGGCCATGGCTACACCTTC CASSPASGHGYTF
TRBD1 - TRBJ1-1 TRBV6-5 TGTGCCAGCCATGGGACAGGGCTTATCGGTGAAGCTTTCTTT CASHGTGLIGEAFF